Below are 32 T cell receptor beta chains sequenced from a single sample in a study of cytomegalovirus exposure and HLA in healthy donors. The assay was immunoSEQ multiplex PCR, and TCRdb's table has in-frame clones only and misses some. Of under 80,000 clones in the sample, more than 70% were seen once. Source material: PBMCs. The receptors shown here come from a woman aged 18-29 years in good health and CMV-seronegative.

V gene TRBV27 combines with J gene TRBJ1-1; D is uncertain. This CDR3 has 13 amino acids. Germline CDR1 and CDR2: MNHEY and SMNVEV (reference sequence). Trimming cost V 5 bases and J 3 bases, with 10 bases left between them. The CDR3 protein is CASSTMRDTEAFF. CDR3 coding DNA: TGTGCCAGCAGTACCATGCGGGACACTGAAGCTTTCTTT.

The chain joins TRBV5-5 to TRBJ1-5; 9 positions agree with TRBD1. J was trimmed by 7 bases and V by 0 bases; bases with no gene match: 5. Germline loops: CDR1 SGHKS, CDR2 YYEKEE (reference sequence). The CDR3 runs to 15 residues. This CDR3 is CASSLAAGTGQPQHF. The CDR3 coding sequence is TGTGCCAGCAGCTTGGCAGCAGGGACAGGGCAGCCCCAGCATTTT.

The J gene is TRBJ1-4, the V gene TRBV6-6; TRBD1 matches at 10 bases. The junction had 13 bases not matched to a gene; V was cut back by 7 bases and J by 8 bases. Germline values: CDR1 MNHNY, CDR2 SVGAGI (reference sequence). This CDR3 region has 16 residues. The chain's CDR3 is CASTGTGDGAWEKLFF. CDR3 DNA sequence: TGTGCCAGCACCGGGACAGGGGATGGGGCTTGGGAAAAACTGTTTTTT.

The chain employs TRBV4-1 and TRBJ1-1; possibly TRBD1 for D (6 bases). The germline V and J ends were trimmed by 10 bases and 1 base, with 25 bases remaining between them. The CDR3 spans 17 residues. Per germline, CDR1 MGHRA and CDR2 YSYEKL. The DNA of the CDR3 is TGCGCCACCCGAGACATCCTCAGGGGCACGCGGAACACTGAAGCTTTCTTT. Its protein product is CATRDILRGTRNTEAFF.

The chain is built from TRBV19 and TRBJ1-1; D gene uncertain. The CDR3 loop spans 13 amino acids. Germline CDR1 reads LNHDA; CDR2 reads SQIVND (reference sequence). V lost 5 bases, J lost 7 bases, and 14 bases lay in between. CDR3 nucleotide sequence: TGTGCCAGTAGTTTACCCCTCGCAGATGAAGCTTTCTTT. Protein sequence: CASSLPLADEAFF.

This rearrangement joins TRBV5-5 to TRBJ2-1; 11 nucleotides match TRBD1. This CDR3 has 15 residues. V lost 4 bases and J lost 2; bases outside the gene matches: 2. Germline lookup yields CDR1 SGHKS and CDR2 YYEKEE (reference sequence). The CDR3 nucleotides are TGTGCCAGCAGCGGGGGACAGGGGGCCTACAATGAGCAGTTCTTC. This codes for CASSGGQGAYNEQFF.

J is TRBJ1-1 and V is TRBV6-5, with 7 nucleotides matching TRBD1. Germline CDR1 is MNHEY and CDR2 is SVGAGI. The CDR3 is made up of 11 amino acids. The V and J ends lost 8 bases and 10 bases, in that order; junction bases with no gene match: 7. The DNA for the CDR3 is TGTGCCAGCGGAACAGGGGAAGTAGCTTTCTTT. Translation: CASGTGEVAFF.

This sequence joins TRBV7-8 and TRBJ1-6, with 7 bases fitting TRBD1. V shed 10 bases, J shed 7 bases, and the junction held 13 bases outside the gene matches. Germline V gene sequence: CDR1 SGHVS, CDR2 FQNEAQ. The CDR3 sequence is 15 residues long. The DNA for the CDR3 is TGTGCCACCTACCAGGGGACAGCGGCCAATTCACCCCTCCACTTT. This codes for CATYQGTAANSPLHF.

The chain carries TRBV6-6 and TRBJ2-7; 10 positions match TRBD2. V lost 8 bases to trimming and J lost 3 bases; unmatched junction nucleotides: 7. Germline V CDR1 and CDR2: MNHNY, SVGAGI (reference sequence). There are 14 residues in the CDR3. The CDR3 nucleotides read TGTGCCAGCGAGGCTCGGACTAGCGGCTACGAGCAGTACTTC. Its protein is CASEARTSGYEQYF.

This chain uses TRBV28 with TRBJ2-7, with D unresolved. The germline CDR1 and CDR2 sequences are MDHEN and SYDVKM. V dropped 3 bases and J dropped 2 bases, with 11 bases sitting between them. CDR3 length: 14 residues. CDR3 protein: CASSFGLSAYEQYF. In DNA, the CDR3 is TGTGCCAGCAGTTTCGGGTTAAGTGCCTACGAGCAGTACTTC.

This chain connects TRBV25-1 to TRBJ2-5, with 7 bases aligning to TRBD2. Germline values: CDR1 MGHDK, CDR2 SYGVNS. There are 13 residues in the CDR3. V lost 6 bases and J lost 3; bases outside the gene matches: 4. CDR3 residues: CASSPGGEETQYF. CDR3 bases: TGTGCCAGCAGCCCTGGGGGGGAAGAGACCCAGTACTTC. The complete variable domain, with remaining parts taken from reference TRBV25-1 and TRBJ2-5, reads EADIYQTPRYLVIGTGKKITLECSQTMGHDKMYWYQQDPGMELHLIHYSYGVNSTEKGDLSSESTVSRIRTEHFPLTLESARPSHTSQYLCASSPGGEETQYFGPGTRLLVL.

This chain joins TRBV2 and TRBJ1-1, with 7 bases aligning to TRBD1. Germline loops: CDR1 SNHLY, CDR2 FYNNEI. The junction had 8 bases not matched to a gene; V was cut back by 4 bases and J by 3 bases. The CDR3 is 15 residues long. The CDR3 nucleotides are TGTGCCAGCAGTGGAAGGGGGCGTATGGACACTGAAGCTTTCTTT. Its translation is CASSGRGRMDTEAFF.

The chain recombines TRBV7-9 with TRBJ2-1; 8 bases are a match to TRBD1. The germline CDR1 and CDR2 sequences are SEHNR and FQNEAQ (reference sequence). The CDR3 totals 14 residues. With V trimmed by 5 bases and J by 9 bases, 9 bases remained unmatched. CDR3 coding DNA: TGTGCCAGCAGCGTAAACAGGGGGTCGGGTGAGCAGTTCTTC. Protein product: CASSVNRGSGEQFF.

V usage is TRBV11-3 and J usage is TRBJ2-7, with TRBD2 matching over 12 bases. The V segment lost 7 bases and the J segment 6 bases; nucleotides outside the gene matches: 22. The CDR3 loop spans 19 amino acids. The germline V gene encodes CDR1 SGHNT and CDR2 YENEEA. CDR3 DNA sequence: TGTGCCAGCAACGCCGTGGGCGAGGCTAGCGGGAGGGCCTCGCGCGAGCAGTACTTC. Translating it yields CASNAVGEASGRASREQYF.

The chain joins TRBV4-1 to TRBJ2-1; D gene uncertain. Germline V CDR1 and CDR2: MGHRA, YSYEKL. Trimming cost V 2 bases and J 9 bases, with 20 bases left between them. CDR3 length: 16 amino acids. Here the CDR3 reads CASSQSNPARDPEQFF. CDR3 coding DNA: TGCGCCAGCAGCCAATCAAACCCAGCGCGAGACCCTGAGCAGTTCTTC.

The rearrangement uses TRBV7-9 and TRBJ2-2; D might be TRBD1 (5 bases). Trimming removed 2 bases from V and 2 bases from J, with 9 bases in between. Germline V gene sequence: CDR1 SEHNR, CDR2 FQNEAQ (reference sequence). The CDR3 spans 15 residues. CDR3 in amino acids: CASSLLQVNTGELFF. CDR3 DNA sequence: TGTGCCAGCAGCTTACTACAGGTTAACACCGGGGAGCTGTTTTTT.

In its sample, this clone was seen once. The V call is TRBV7-8, the J call TRBJ2-1; no reliable D call. This CDR3 spans 15 amino acids. Germline values: CDR1 SGHVS, CDR2 FQNEAQ. V was clipped by 2 bases and J by 4 bases, with 12 bases between them. The CDR3 nucleotides are TGTGCCAGCAGCTTACAAACAGTTACTTACAATGAGCAGTTCTTC. Translating it yields CASSLQTVTYNEQFF. The variable domain in full, with the rest retrieved from reference TRBV7-8 and TRBJ2-1, is GAGVSQSPRYKVAKRGQDVALRCDPISGHVSLFWYQQALGQGPEFLTYFQNEAQLDKSGLPSDRFFAERPEGSVSTLKIQRTQQEDSAVYLCASSLQTVTYNEQFFGPGTRLTVL.

V and J are TRBV7-2 and TRBJ2-7, with a weak D call TRBD1 (6 bases). The CDR3 consists of 15 residues. Germline V gives CDR1 SGHTA, CDR2 FQGNSA. The V and J ends lost 8 bases and 3 bases respectively, with 20 bases between them. For the CDR3, the DNA is TGTGCCAGCGTCTCCCTGGCCGGACAGCACTACGAGCAGTACTTC. The encoded protein is CASVSLAGQHYEQYF.

The chain uses TRBV18 and TRBJ2-7; TRBD2 matches at 7 bases. CDR1 and CDR2 (germline): KGHSH, LQKENI. The CDR3 spans 14 residues. J gave up 0 bases and V 4 bases, and 3 bases lay outside the gene matches. The CDR3 DNA reads TGTGCCAGCTCACTAACGGGAGGCTCCTACGAGCAGTACTTC. Translation: CASSLTGGSYEQYF.

This chain joins TRBV7-6 and TRBJ2-1; D might be TRBD2 (6 bases). The CDR3 length is 16 residues. Germline V gene data show CDR1 as SGHVS and CDR2 as FNYEAQ. Trimming shortened V by 5 bases and J by 0 bases, and 14 bases separated the two germline ends. CDR3 DNA: TGTGCCAGCAGCCCTCCCGGGGGAAACTCCTACAATGAGCAGTTCTTC. Translation gives CASSPPGGNSYNEQFF.

V and J are TRBV5-6 and TRBJ2-5, with D perhaps TRBD1 (5 bases). V lost 3 bases to trimming and J lost 4 bases, with 13 bases between them. Looked up from germline, CDR1 is SGHDT and CDR2 is YYEEEE. This CDR3 is built from 14 residues. CDR3 region: CASSSGDSRETQYF. The CDR3 coding sequence is TGTGCCAGCAGCTCAGGCGACAGTAGAGAGACCCAGTACTTC.

The chain recombines TRBV9 with TRBJ2-7; 7 nucleotides agree with TRBD2. This CDR3 has 17 residues. Germline CDR1 reads SGDLS; CDR2 reads YYNGEE. V dropped 0 bases and J dropped 2; count of bases not matched to a gene: 11. The CDR3: CASSVDFGRVVPYEQYF. In nucleotides, the CDR3 is TGTGCCAGCAGCGTAGATTTTGGGAGGGTTGTGCCCTACGAGCAGTACTTC.

This chain links TRBV11-3 with TRBJ2-1, with 7 bases aligning to TRBD2. The CDR3 covers 17 residues. Germline assignment: CDR1 SGHNT and CDR2 YENEEA. V lost 8 bases, J lost 0 bases, and 13 bases stayed unmatched. The chain's CDR3 is CASSVGGRESSYNEQFF. CDR3 sequence (DNA): TGTGCCAGCTCAGTAGGAGGGAGGGAAAGCTCCTACAATGAGCAGTTCTTC.

This sequence joins TRBV6-5 and TRBJ2-4; D may be TRBD1 (6 bases). CDR3 length: 16 residues. Germline V CDR1 and CDR2: MNHEY, SVGAGI. Trimming took 2 bases from V and 1 from J, leaving 12 bases between them. The CDR3 DNA sequence: TGTGCCAGCAGTTACACAGGGTACAGGGCCAAAAACATTCAGTACTTC. Residues: CASSYTGYRAKNIQYF.

The chain employs TRBV28 and TRBJ2-7; 7 bases align to TRBD1. There are 15 residues in the CDR3. J was trimmed by 1 base and V by 6 bases; bases with no gene match: 9. Germline V gene lookup returns CDR1 MDHEN and CDR2 SYDVKM. The CDR3 sequence: CASRYETGLSYEQYF. CDR3 sequence (DNA): TGTGCCAGCAGATATGAGACAGGGCTATCCTACGAGCAGTACTTC.

V is TRBV7-2 and J is TRBJ2-3, with TRBD2 as a possible D gene (5 bases). Germline V CDR1 and CDR2: SGHTA, FQGNSA. CDR3 size: 15 residues. Trimming pared 5 bases from V and 2 bases from J, leaving 14 bases between. The CDR3 DNA sequence: TGTGCCAGCAGCACAATATCTAGCCTCACAGATACGCAGTATTTT. Its translation: CASSTISSLTDTQYF.

The chain recombines TRBV5-4 with TRBJ2-7; no definite D call. Per the germline V gene, CDR1 is SGHNT and CDR2 is YYREEE (reference sequence). This CDR3 is built from 13 residues. Trimming stripped 0 bases from V and 1 base from J, with 5 bases between. The CDR3 region has the DNA TGTGCCAGCAGCTTGGGGCAGTCCTACGAGCAGTACTTC. It is translated as CASSLGQSYEQYF.

This rearrangement joins TRBV19 to TRBJ1-5; tentatively, D is TRBD1 (6 bases). The germline V gene has CDR1 LNHDA and CDR2 SQIVND (reference sequence). Trimming stripped 5 bases from V and 4 bases from J, with 12 bases between. The CDR3 is 14 residues long. Here the CDR3 reads CASSRWDTNQPQHF. The CDR3 nucleotides are TGTGCCAGTAGTCGATGGGACACGAATCAGCCCCAGCATTTT.

The chain recombines TRBV28 with TRBJ1-6, with a possible D match to TRBD1 (6 bases). V was pared by 7 bases and J by 7 bases, with 14 bases between. CDR3 length equals 14 residues. Germline V CDR1 and CDR2: MDHEN, SYDVKM. The CDR3 coding sequence is TGTGCCAGCAATCCTCCGGGGGGCAATTCACCCCTCCACTTT. Protein: CASNPPGGNSPLHF.

V and J are TRBV2 and TRBJ2-1; a weak D match, TRBD1 (6 bases). Germline V gene sequence: CDR1 SNHLY, CDR2 FYNNEI. The CDR3 length is 14 residues. With 8 bases removed from V and 0 bases from J, the gap between germline ends came to 11 bases. For the CDR3, the DNA is TGTGCCAGCGCCAGGGGTCCCTCCTACAATGAGCAGTTCTTC. Protein: CASARGPSYNEQFF.

The chain recombines TRBV9 with TRBJ1-2; no firm D call. The V gene lost 6 bases and the J gene lost 4 bases, with 19 bases spanning the gap. The CDR3 consists of 15 residues. CDR1 is SGDLS, CDR2 YYNGEE, per germline. The CDR3 region is CASNHREANGYGYTF. The CDR3 bases are TGTGCCAGCAACCACCGGGAAGCGAATGGCTATGGCTACACCTTC.

The chain has TRBV6-5 and TRBJ1-1; D possibly corresponds to TRBD1 (5 bases). CDR3 length: 15 amino acids. V lost 3 bases to trimming and J lost 5 bases, with 16 bases between them. Germline V lookup: CDR1 MNHEY, CDR2 SVGAGI. The CDR3 spells CASSYLWGAGTEAFF. The CDR3 DNA reads as TGTGCCAGCAGTTATTTGTGGGGCGCGGGGACTGAAGCTTTCTTT.